The 7 T cell receptor beta chains in this list originate from one sample, sequenced in a study of blood T cell repertoires in COVID-19. Sequenced by immunoSEQ multiplex PCR; TCRdb stores in-frame clones only, minus some. In the table there are around 300,000 clones, around four fifths of which are singletons. The specimen sequenced was peripheral blood. The receptors were sampled from a woman aged 45-65 years with active or convalescent COVID-19.

The chain is built from TRBV12-3 or TRBV12-4 and TRBJ1-2; 7 bases fit TRBD1. J was trimmed by 4 bases and V by 5 bases; bases with no gene match: 4. This CDR3 spans 13 amino acids. In DNA form, the CDR3 reads TGTGCCAGCAGTACCACAGGGGTCTATGGCTACACCTTC. It translates to CASSTTGVYGYTF.

The chain employs TRBV3-1 (or the pseudogene TRBV3-2) and TRBJ2-7; D is possibly TRBD2 (6 bases). The germline gives CDR1 LGHDT, CDR2 YNNKEL (reference sequence). This CDR3 is 12 amino acids long. V lost 3 bases and J 7 bases, leaving 10 bases between the germline ends. The CDR3 DNA follows: TGTGCCAGCAGCCATAGGGCGGGGGAGCAGTACTTC. Translated: CASSHRAGEQYF.

The chain couples TRBV6-5 to TRBJ1-3; D remains unclear. CDR3 length equals 13 residues. V lost 10 bases to trimming and J lost 0 bases, with 10 bases between them. The V gene's germline CDR1 is MNHEY and CDR2 SVGAGI. CDR3 amino acids: CATRHRSGNTIYF. The CDR3 DNA reads as TGTGCCACCAGACACCGCTCTGGAAACACCATATATTTT.

The chain uses TRBV7-8 and TRBJ2-5; 7 nucleotides agree with TRBD1. In germline, CDR1 is SGHVS, CDR2 FQNEAQ. Trimming at V came to 6 bases and at J to 4 bases, leaving 14 bases not matched to a gene. The CDR3 consists of 16 residues. The DNA for the CDR3 is TGTGCCAGCAGATTCAGGGGATTACAGGGGAGAGAGACCCAGTACTTC. It specifies CASRFRGLQGRETQYF.

This chain connects TRBV11-2 to TRBJ1-2; a weak D match, TRBD1 (6 bases). The CDR3 extends over 15 amino acids. The germline gives CDR1 SGHAT, CDR2 FQNNGV. The V end was cut by 6 bases, the J end by 2 bases, with 16 bases between. CDR3 in amino acids: CASRGGGRENYGYTF. The DNA of the CDR3 is TGTGCCAGCAGGGGTGGGGGCAGGGAGAACTATGGCTACACCTTC. Full variable domain (outside the CDR3, taken from reference TRBV11-2 and TRBJ1-2): EAGVAQSPRYKIIEKRQSVAFWCNPISGHATLYWYQQILGQGPKLLIQFQNNGVVDDSQLPKDRFSAERLKGVDSTLKIQPAKLEDSAVYLCASRGGGRENYGYTFGSGTRLTVV.

The rearrangement links TRBV12-3 or TRBV12-4 to TRBJ1-3; D is ambiguous. The CDR3 has 13 residues. V was trimmed by 3 bases and J by 0 bases, leaving 3 bases between them. The CDR3 nucleotides are TGTGCCAGCAGTTTCTCCTCTGGAAACACCATATATTTT. Translation: CASSFSSGNTIYF.

V gene TRBV30 combines with J gene TRBJ1-4; D gene unclear. The CDR3 contains 14 residues. The germline CDR1 and CDR2 sequences are GTSNPN and SVGIG (reference sequence). V lost 3 bases and J 8 bases, leaving 16 bases between the germline ends. In DNA form, the CDR3 reads TGTGCCTGGAGGTTTGGCACGTCTGTCGAAAAACTGTTTTTT. Its translation: CAWRFGTSVEKLFF. The full variable domain, with the rest looked up from reference TRBV30 and TRBJ1-4, is SQTIHQWPATLVQPVGSPLSLECTVEGTSNPNLYWYRQAAGRGLQLLFYSVGIGQISSEVPQNLSASRPQDRQFILSSKKLLLSDSGFYLCAWRFGTSVEKLFFGSGTQLSVL.